What follows describes a single TCR beta chain. Its matching antigen is unknown. This sample is part of a study of T cell repertoires in cytomegalovirus infection. Study overall: Use of recently identified HLA-C-restricted and well-studied HLA-B-restricted CMV epitopes was part of the study. Public TCR beta signatures provided an indication of both CMV infection and a matching HLA type. Points from the study as a whole: There were HLA-C-restricted CMV-specific TCR beta clonotypes dominating the ex vivo response. CMV carriers having the relevant HLA were flagged by cumulative public TCR beta family frequency.

V was shortened by 9 bases and J by 4 bases, with 16 bases between the two germline ends. Germline-derived CDR1 and CDR2 are LNHNV and YYDKDF (reference sequence). The CDR3 covers 14 residues. TCRdb recomputed calls from the reads with MiXCR, one row per CDR3 protein. The repertoire holds a few hundred thousand distinct CDR3 sequences, with 35% to 50% as singletons. The chain combines TRBV15 with TRBJ2-4; D perhaps matches TRBD2 (5 bases). The material was cultured PBMCs, obtained from culture after CMV antigen stimulation. The clonotype was recovered from a human donor in good health (CMV status not recorded). Some clones in this sample may be carry-over from other donors' samples. CDR3 sequence: CATRVTRDKNIQYF. The CDR3 DNA is TGTGCCACGCGGGTCACAAGGGATAAAAACATTCAGTACTTC.